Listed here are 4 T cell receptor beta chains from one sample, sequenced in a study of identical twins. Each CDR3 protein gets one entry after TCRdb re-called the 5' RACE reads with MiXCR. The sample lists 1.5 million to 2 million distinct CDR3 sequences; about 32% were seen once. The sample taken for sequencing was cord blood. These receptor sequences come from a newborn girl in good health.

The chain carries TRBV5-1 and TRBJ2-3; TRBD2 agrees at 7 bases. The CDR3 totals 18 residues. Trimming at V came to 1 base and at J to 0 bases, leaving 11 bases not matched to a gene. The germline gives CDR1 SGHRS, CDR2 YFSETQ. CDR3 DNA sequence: TGCGCCAGCAGCTTGAGAGGCCCTAGCGGAACTAGCACAGATACGCAGTATTTT. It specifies CASSLRGPSGTSTDTQYF.

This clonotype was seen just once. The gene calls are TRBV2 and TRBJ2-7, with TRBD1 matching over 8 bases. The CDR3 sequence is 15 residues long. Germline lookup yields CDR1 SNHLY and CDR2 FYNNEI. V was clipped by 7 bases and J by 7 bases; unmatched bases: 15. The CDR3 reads CASIYGQGSNNEQYF. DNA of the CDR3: TGTGCCAGCATCTACGGACAGGGAAGTAACAATGAGCAGTACTTC.

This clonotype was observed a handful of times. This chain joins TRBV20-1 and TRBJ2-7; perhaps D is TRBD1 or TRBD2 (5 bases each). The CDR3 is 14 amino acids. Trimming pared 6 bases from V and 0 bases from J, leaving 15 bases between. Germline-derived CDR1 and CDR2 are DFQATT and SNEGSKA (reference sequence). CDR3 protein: CSAVGAQVSYEQYF. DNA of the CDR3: TGCAGTGCAGTGGGAGCACAGGTCTCCTACGAGCAGTACTTC.

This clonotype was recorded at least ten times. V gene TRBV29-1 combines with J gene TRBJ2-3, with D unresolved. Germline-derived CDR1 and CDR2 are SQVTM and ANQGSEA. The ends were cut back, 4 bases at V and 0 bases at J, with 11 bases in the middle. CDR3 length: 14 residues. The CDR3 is CSVAIGGSTDTQYF. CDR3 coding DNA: TGCAGCGTTGCCATTGGTGGGAGCACAGATACGCAGTATTTT.